Shown below are 5 T cell receptor beta chains from a single sample sequenced in a study of T cell repertoires and Cas9 in healthy adults. The method was immunoSEQ multiplex PCR; TCRdb's version includes in-frame clones alone and lacks a portion of them. The sample comprises about 15,000 clones, approximately 89% of which are singletons, and about 1.5% rests with the top ten. Sequenced: Tregs (CD4+, CD25+, CD127-, CD137-, CD154-) from PBMCs; culture status not recorded. Receptor source: a human donor in good health.

The rearrangement joins TRBV23-1 to TRBJ2-1; D might be TRBD1 (5 bases). TRBV23-1 carries the ORF label, with uncertain function. The CDR3 spans 14 residues. Trimming pared 4 bases from V and 10 bases from J, leaving 17 bases between. CDR3 protein: CASSPRARREEQFF. The CDR3 DNA reads TGCGCCAGCAGTCCCCGGGCTCGCAGGGAAGAGCAGTTCTTC.

As regards this clone: One end of the junction fails to match germline, which may point to a read error. The V and J genes are TRBV18 and TRBJ1-1, with D tentatively TRBD1 (6 bases). The germline CDR1 and CDR2 sequences are KGHSH and LQKENI. The CDR3 is 14 residues long. This chain's CDR3 is CASPPEGGETEAFF. The CDR3 DNA follows: TGTGCCAGCCCACCGGAAGGGGGGGAAACTGAAGCTTTCTTT.

The genes are TRBV7-2 and TRBJ2-3; D remains ambiguous. Per germline, CDR1 SGHTA and CDR2 FQGNSA. The CDR3 runs 11 residues. Between the trimmed V and J ends, which lost 3 bases and 2 bases, there was a span of 0 bases. CDR3: CASSFTDTQYF. In DNA, the CDR3 is TGTGCCAGCAGCTTCACAGATACGCAGTATTTT.

This clone turned up a few times. The same CDR3 also results from other DNA sequences found in this sample. V usage is TRBV29-1 and J usage is TRBJ2-7; 8 bases map to TRBD2. The CDR3 is 15 amino acids. Germline CDR1 SQVTM, CDR2 ANQGSEA. Trimming removed 0 bases from V and 5 bases from J; junction bases left unmatched: 9. CDR3 DNA sequence: TGCAGCGTTGAAGACCTTCGGGGGGGGGTCAACGAGCAGTACTTC. It codes for CSVEDLRGGVNEQYF.

As DNA, the CDR3 is TGTGCCAGTAGTGCCCGGAGGGTAGTTCAGCCCCAGCATTTT. Translating gives CASSARRVVQPQHF. The chain is built from TRBV19 and TRBJ1-5; D unresolved. The V and J ends lost 5 bases and 6 bases respectively, with 14 bases between them. There are 14 residues in the CDR3. Germline CDR1 LNHDA, CDR2 SQIVND (reference sequence).